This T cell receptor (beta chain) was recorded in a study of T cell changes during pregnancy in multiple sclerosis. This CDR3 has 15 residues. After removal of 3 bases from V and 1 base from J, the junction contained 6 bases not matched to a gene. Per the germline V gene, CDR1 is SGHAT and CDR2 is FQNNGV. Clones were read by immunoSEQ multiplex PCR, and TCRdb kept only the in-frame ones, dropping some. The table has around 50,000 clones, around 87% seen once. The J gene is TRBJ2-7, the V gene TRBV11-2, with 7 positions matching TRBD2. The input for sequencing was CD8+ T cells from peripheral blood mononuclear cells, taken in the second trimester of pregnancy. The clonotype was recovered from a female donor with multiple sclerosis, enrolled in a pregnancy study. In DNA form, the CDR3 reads TGTGCCAGCAGCTTTGAGGCGGGGGATTCCTACGAGCAGTACTTC. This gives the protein CASSFEAGDSYEQYF.